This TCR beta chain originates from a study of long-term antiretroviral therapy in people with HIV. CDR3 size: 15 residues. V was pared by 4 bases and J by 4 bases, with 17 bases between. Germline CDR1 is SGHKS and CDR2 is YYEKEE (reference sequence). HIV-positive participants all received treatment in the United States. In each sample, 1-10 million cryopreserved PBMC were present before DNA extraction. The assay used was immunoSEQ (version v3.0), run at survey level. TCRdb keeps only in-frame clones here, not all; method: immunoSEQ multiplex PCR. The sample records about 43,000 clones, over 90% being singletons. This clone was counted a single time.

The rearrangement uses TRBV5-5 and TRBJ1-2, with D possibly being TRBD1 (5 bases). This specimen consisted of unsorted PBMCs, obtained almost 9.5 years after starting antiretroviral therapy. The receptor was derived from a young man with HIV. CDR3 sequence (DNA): TGTGCCAGCAGCCCCTGGCTGACAGTTATCTATGGCTACACCTTC. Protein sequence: CASSPWLTVIYGYTF.